What follows are 14 T cell receptor beta chains derived from one specimen sequenced in a study of blood T cell repertoires in COVID-19. The protocol was immunoSEQ multiplex PCR, while the TCRdb copy is restricted to in-frame clones and leaves out a portion. Among about 160,000 clones listed, more than 75% were seen once. Sequences were obtained from peripheral blood. Source of these receptors: a man between 40 and 49 years old with acute or convalescent COVID-19.

This clone was seen a handful of times. J is TRBJ1-6 and V is TRBV19; 7 bases fit TRBD1. From germline, CDR1 is LNHDA and CDR2 SQIVND (reference sequence). The CDR3 contains 15 residues. Trimming took 6 bases from V and 4 from J; bases not matched to a gene: 6. The CDR3 DNA is TGTGCCAGTAGGAAGACGGGACAGTATAATTCACCCCTCCACTTT. It codes for CASRKTGQYNSPLHF.

V is TRBV19 and J is TRBJ1-1, with 10 bases identical to TRBD1. Germline loops: CDR1 LNHDA, CDR2 SQIVND (reference sequence). This CDR3 comprises 15 residues. V lost 3 bases to trimming and J lost 8 bases; unmatched junction nucleotides: 9. CDR3 region: CASSIFATGGLEAFF. CDR3 DNA: TGTGCCAGTAGTATCTTCGCGACAGGGGGCTTGGAAGCTTTCTTT.

The V and J genes are TRBV5-8 and TRBJ1-5, with TRBD1 as a possible D gene (5 bases). The CDR3 is made up of 18 amino acids. With 2 bases removed from V and 2 bases from J, the gap between germline ends came to 20 bases. Germline CDR1 is SGHTS and CDR2 is YDEGEE. This CDR3 is CASSLYVGQPMGNQPQHF. CDR3 DNA sequence: TGTGCCAGCAGCTTATATGTCGGACAACCTATGGGCAATCAGCCCCAGCATTTT.

The chain uses TRBV5-6 and TRBJ1-2; 7 nucleotides agree with TRBD1. This CDR3 is built from 15 residues. J gave up 4 bases and V 0 bases, and 6 bases lay outside the gene matches. The V gene's germline CDR1 is SGHDT and CDR2 YYEEEE. The CDR3 DNA follows: TGTGCCAGCAGCTTGGCGGCAGAGGGGGCCTATGGCTACACCTTC. As protein: CASSLAAEGAYGYTF.

This clone was detected once. The V and J genes are TRBV15 and TRBJ2-3; 10 bases agree with TRBD2. Looked up from germline, CDR1 is LNHNV and CDR2 is YYDKDF (reference sequence). Unmatched junction bases numbered 9, after V lost 5 bases and J lost 4 bases. CDR3 length equals 16 residues. CDR3 amino acids: CATSAGTTSGADTQYF. CDR3 in DNA: TGTGCCACCAGCGCCGGAACCACTAGCGGGGCAGATACGCAGTATTTT.

The V call is TRBV6-6, the J call TRBJ2-1; TRBD1 might be the D (6 bases). The CDR3 length is 15 residues. Germline values: CDR1 MNHNY, CDR2 SVGAGI (reference sequence). V lost 6 bases and J lost 5, with 17 bases in between. This CDR3 is CASSPPGHTDNEQFF. The CDR3 coding sequence is TGTGCCAGCAGCCCCCCGGGACACACAGACAATGAGCAGTTCTTC.

This clone showed up just once. This chain links TRBV6-6 with TRBJ1-4; TRBD1 matches at 7 bases. The CDR3 totals 13 residues. Looked up from germline, CDR1 is MNHNY and CDR2 is SVGAGI (reference sequence). Trimming at V came to 4 bases and at J to 6 bases, leaving 2 bases not matched to a gene. CDR3 loop: CASSSGTDEKLFF. CDR3 bases: TGTGCCAGCAGTTCCGGGACAGATGAAAAACTGTTTTTT.

This chain joins TRBV5-6 and TRBJ2-3, with 7 nucleotides matching TRBD1. CDR1 is SGHDT, CDR2 YYEEEE, per germline. V shed 2 bases and J 4 bases; nucleotides not matched to a gene: 10. This CDR3 has 16 residues. The CDR3 loop is CASSLPGQRVSDTQYF. Here the CDR3 DNA reads TGTGCCAGCAGCTTACCGGGACAGAGGGTTTCAGATACGCAGTATTTT.

V and J are TRBV2 and TRBJ1-6; D is possibly TRBD1 (5 bases). Germline V lookup: CDR1 SNHLY, CDR2 FYNNEI. V gave up 2 bases and J gave up 7 bases, with 12 bases separating them. This CDR3 has 15 residues. The DNA of the CDR3 is TGTGCCAGCAGTGAAAATAGTAGGGGAAATTCACCCCTCCACTTT. Its translation: CASSENSRGNSPLHF.

The V gene is TRBV2, the J gene TRBJ1-4, with no clear D. V lost 1 base and J 16 bases, leaving 16 bases between the germline ends. In germline, CDR1 is SNHLY, CDR2 FYNNEI. The length of the CDR3 is 13 residues. The CDR3 here is CASSEELGFSSFF. The CDR3 DNA reads TGTGCCAGCAGTGAAGAGTTGGGCTTTTCGTCGTTTTTT. Drawing the rest from reference TRBV2 and TRBJ1-4, the complete variable domain is EPEVTQTPSHQVTQMGQEVILRCVPISNHLYFYWYRQILGQKVEFLVSFYNNEISEKSEIFDDQFSVERPDGSNFTLKIRSTKLEDSAMYFCASSEELGFSSFFGSGTQLSVL.

The V call is TRBV5-4, the J call TRBJ2-5, with a possible D match to TRBD1 (6 bases). CDR1 is SGHNT, CDR2 YYREEE, per germline (reference sequence). V dropped 3 bases and J dropped 2 bases, with 11 bases sitting between them. The CDR3 has 14 residues. The CDR3 DNA reads as TGTGCCAGCAGCTGGCTTGGACAGCAAGAGACCCAGTACTTC. Its protein product is CASSWLGQQETQYF.

V gene TRBV5-1 combines with J gene TRBJ1-5, with 8 bases fitting TRBD1. V lost 0 bases, J lost 6 bases, and 5 bases stayed unmatched. In germline, CDR1 is SGHRS, CDR2 YFSETQ. There are 15 residues in the CDR3. In DNA, the CDR3 is TGCGCCAGCAGCTTGGATCCAGGGGGCGGTCAGCCCCAGCATTTT. It translates to CASSLDPGGGQPQHF.

V and J are TRBV21-1 and TRBJ1-1; TRBD1 is taken as the D call from the table, unchecked against the DNA. TRBV21-1 is labeled a pseudogene. This CDR3 spans 11 amino acids. The CDR3 protein is CASSGVTEAFF. The CDR3 DNA reads TGTGCCAGCTCAGGGGTGACTGAAGCTTTCTTT.

The rearrangement links TRBV3-1 (or the pseudogene TRBV3-2) to TRBJ2-3, with TRBD1 as a possible D gene (5 bases). The CDR3 runs 14 residues. Trimming removed 4 bases at V and 6 bases at J, with 14 bases between. The germline CDR1 and CDR2 sequences are LGHDT and YNNKEL (reference sequence). CDR3 DNA: TGTGCCAGCAGCCTGGGGCGCGAGTCGGATACGCAGTATTTT. Protein sequence: CASSLGRESDTQYF.